This T cell receptor beta chain was identified in a study of human T cells and chemical hapten exposure. In the study overall: Variation in per-sample TCR yields came mainly from small pooled library volume differences. Whole-study findings and limits: The number of TCRs above 1 in 1000 frequency did not change after DPC sensitization.

In the original analysis: Per-sample TCR counts ranged from about 20,000 to 750,000, median around 88,000. From the RACE reads, TCRdb called clonotypes with MiXCR, one entry per CDR3 protein. For this entry, the V and J calls and clone size follow TCRdb and not the study's own pipeline. Among nearly 350,000 distinct CDR3 sequences listed, approximately 6.3% were seen once. Time point described: patch test 1, 2 weeks after DPC sensitization. Treatment of the sample: therapeutic diphenylcyclopropenone sensitization with weekly scalp DPC. Total RNA was extracted from unfractionated whole blood. This clonotype was counted a few times. The antigen is undetermined. After removal of 0 bases from V and 2 bases from J, the junction contained 12 bases not matched to a gene. This CDR3 spans 18 amino acids. CDR1 is LNHNV, CDR2 YYDKDF, per germline (reference sequence).

The V call is TRBV15, the J call TRBJ2-7, with 8 bases that match TRBD1. The source was whole blood, collected in connection with sensitization to the hapten diphenylcyclopropenone (DPC). This TCR was sampled from a woman younger than 30 with alopecia areata. Some clones in this sample may be carry-over from other donors' samples. The CDR3 here is CATSREPRGGQGTYEQYF. The CDR3 DNA is TGTGCCACCAGCAGAGAGCCCAGGGGAGGACAGGGCACCTACGAGCAGTACTTC. The entire variable domain, with the rest obtained from reference TRBV15 and TRBJ2-7, is as follows: DAMVIQNPRYQVTQFGKPVTLSCSQTLNHNVMYWYQQKSSQAPKLLFHYYDKDFNNEADTPDNFQSRRPNTSFCFLDIRSPGLGDTAMYLCATSREPRGGQGTYEQYFGPGTRLTVT.